These 10 T cell receptor beta chains share one sample of origin, sequenced in a study of regulatory T cells in long-lasting Graves disease. Arm-PCR with iRepertoire HTBI primers amplified the CDR3 regions for these TCR beta libraries. In TCRdb, the multiplex PCR reads were re-called with MiXCR into one record per CDR3 protein. The sample holds roughly 490,000 distinct CDR3 sequences; roughly 22% are singletons and the top ten take around 14%. The time point: persistent/refractory GD, antithyroid drugs over 5 years with positive TRAb. There was RNA extracted from PBMCs, and the TCR library was made from it. This specimen was peripheral blood mononuclear cells (PBMCs), taken when the disease was refractory, from a patient treated with antithyroid drugs. The receptors here all came from a female donor with Graves disease.

The sample holds many counts of this clonotype. The rearrangement links TRBV28 to TRBJ2-7, with D possibly being TRBD2 (5 bases). Germline CDR1 MDHEN, CDR2 SYDVKM. The CDR3 runs to 13 residues. Trimming shortened V by 1 base and J by 3 bases, and 7 bases separated the two germline ends. CDR3 sequence reads: CASSLSEVYEQYF. DNA of the CDR3: TGTGCCAGCAGTTTATCGGAGGTCTACGAGCAGTACTTC.

This clonotype was seen more than once but under ten times. The chain links TRBV7-9 to TRBJ1-1; D is possibly TRBD1 (6 bases). Germline V gene lookup returns CDR1 SEHNR and CDR2 FQNEAQ (reference sequence). V dropped 5 bases and J dropped 5 bases, with 15 bases sitting between them. CDR3 length: 14 residues. The CDR3 DNA follows: TGTGCCAGCAGCGCCGAACAGGGCGGGACTGAAGCTTTCTTT. Encoded protein: CASSAEQGGTEAFF.

This clonotype came up a few times. This chain uses TRBV15 with TRBJ2-2; a weak D match, TRBD2 (5 bases). The CDR3 extends over 14 amino acids. Germline CDR1 and CDR2: LNHNV and YYDKDF (reference sequence). V was trimmed by 0 bases and J by 8 bases, leaving 10 bases between them. The chain's CDR3 is CATSREVEGGELFF. The CDR3 DNA is TGTGCCACCAGCAGAGAGGTTGAGGGAGGGGAGCTGTTTTTT.

The rearrangement links TRBV19 to TRBJ1-2; D perhaps matches TRBD1 (6 bases). The V and J ends lost 3 bases and 4 bases respectively, with 15 bases between them. Germline loops: CDR1 LNHDA, CDR2 SQIVND (reference sequence). This CDR3 is built from 15 residues. CDR3 residues: CASSMSGQPAYGYTF. CDR3 coding DNA: TGTGCCAGTAGTATGTCCGGACAGCCAGCCTATGGCTACACCTTC.

Many counts were recorded for this clonotype. The genes are TRBV28 and TRBJ1-4; 9 bases map to TRBD1. The CDR3 has 14 amino acids. The V gene end was trimmed by 9 bases and the J gene end by 8 bases; junction bases not matched to a gene: 10. Germline V CDR1 and CDR2: MDHEN, SYDVKM. The chain's CDR3 is CASQTGQGGEKLFF. CDR3 nucleotides: TGTGCCAGTCAGACGGGACAGGGCGGAGAAAAACTGTTTTTT.

In its sample, this clonotype was seen many times. This chain uses TRBV6-1 with TRBJ1-1, with unresolved D. This CDR3 spans 14 amino acids. V was shortened by 4 bases and J by 6 bases, with 15 bases between the two germline ends. CDR1 is MNHNS, CDR2 SASEGT, per germline. The CDR3 sequence: CASSAQDPGPEAFF. In nucleotides, the CDR3 is TGTGCCAGCAGTGCGCAAGACCCCGGCCCTGAAGCTTTCTTT.

In regard to this clonotype: Because the CDR3 is missing its conserved closing phenylalanine or tryptophan, this is likely a read error. The chain recombines TRBV10-3 with TRBJ2-5; no reliable D call. This CDR3 region has 12 residues. Trimming shortened V by 2 bases and J by 3 bases, and 4 bases separated the two germline ends. Germline assignment: CDR1 ENHRY and CDR2 SYGVKD. This chain's CDR3 is CAISEKEETQYL. In DNA form, the CDR3 reads TGTGCCATCAGTGAGAAGGAAGAGACCCAGTACCTC.

The chain combines TRBV6-9 with TRBJ1-1, with D uncertain. The CDR3 extends over 14 amino acids. CDR1 MNHGY and CDR2 SVAAGI come from the germline V gene. V dropped 3 bases and J dropped 4 bases, with 12 bases sitting between them. The CDR3 DNA reads as TGTGCCAGCAGTTACAGTAGTTGGTTCACTGAAGCTTTCTTT. Amino acids: CASSYSSWFTEAFF.

To note about this clonotype: The junction departs from the called germline gene at one end, perhaps through a read error. The chain couples TRBV5-6 to TRBJ1-1; TRBD1 agrees at 9 bases. The CDR3 has 15 residues. CDR1 is SGHDT, CDR2 YYEEEE, per germline. The CDR3 coding sequence is TGTGCCAGCAGCATAGACAGGGGGTGGAACGCTGAAGCTTTCTTT. This sequence encodes CASSIDRGWNAEAFF.

This clonotype turned up a few times. The chain has TRBV6-1 and TRBJ2-2; a weak D match, TRBD2 (6 bases). Trimming stripped 6 bases from V and 12 bases from J, with 14 bases between. Germline V gene data show CDR1 as MNHNS and CDR2 as SASEGT. This CDR3 comprises 12 residues. The CDR3 DNA is TGTGCCAGCAGGTTTCAAGCGGGCCAGCTGTTTTTT. Translation gives CASRFQAGQLFF.